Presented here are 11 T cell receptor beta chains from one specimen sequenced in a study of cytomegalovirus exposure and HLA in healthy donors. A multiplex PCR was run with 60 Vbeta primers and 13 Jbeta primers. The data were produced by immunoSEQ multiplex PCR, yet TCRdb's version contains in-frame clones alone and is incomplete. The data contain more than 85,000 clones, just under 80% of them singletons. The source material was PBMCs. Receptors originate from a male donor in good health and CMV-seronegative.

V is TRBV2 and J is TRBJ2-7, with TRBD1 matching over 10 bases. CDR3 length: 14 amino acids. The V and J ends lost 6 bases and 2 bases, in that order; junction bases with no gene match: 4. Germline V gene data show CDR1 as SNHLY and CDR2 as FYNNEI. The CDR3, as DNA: TGTGCCAGCAGCCCGGGACAGGGGACCTACGAGCAGTACTTC. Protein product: CASSPGQGTYEQYF.

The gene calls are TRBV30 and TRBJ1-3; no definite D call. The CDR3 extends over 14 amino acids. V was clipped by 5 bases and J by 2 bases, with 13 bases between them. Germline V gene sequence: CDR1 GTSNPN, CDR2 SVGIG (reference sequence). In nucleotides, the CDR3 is TGTGCCTGGGCCGCGGGGTCGGCTGGAAACACCATATATTTT. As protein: CAWAAGSAGNTIYF.

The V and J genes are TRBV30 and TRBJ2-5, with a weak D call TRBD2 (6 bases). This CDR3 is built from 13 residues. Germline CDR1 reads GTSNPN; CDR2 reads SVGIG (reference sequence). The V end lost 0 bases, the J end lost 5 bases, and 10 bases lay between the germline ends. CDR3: CAWSVAGSETQYF. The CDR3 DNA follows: TGTGCCTGGAGTGTTGCGGGGTCGGAGACCCAGTACTTC.

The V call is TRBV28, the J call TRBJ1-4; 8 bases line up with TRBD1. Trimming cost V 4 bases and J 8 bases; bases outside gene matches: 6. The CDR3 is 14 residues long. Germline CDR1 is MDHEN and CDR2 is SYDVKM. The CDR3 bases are TGTGCCAGCAGTTACCAGGGGGCACGAGAAAAACTGTTTTTT. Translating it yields CASSYQGAREKLFF.

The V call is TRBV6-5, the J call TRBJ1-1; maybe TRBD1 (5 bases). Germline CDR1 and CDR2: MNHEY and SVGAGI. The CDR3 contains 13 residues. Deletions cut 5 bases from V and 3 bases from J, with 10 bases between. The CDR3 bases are TGTGCCAGCAGTCCCACGGGGGACACTGAAGCTTTCTTT. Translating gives CASSPTGDTEAFF.

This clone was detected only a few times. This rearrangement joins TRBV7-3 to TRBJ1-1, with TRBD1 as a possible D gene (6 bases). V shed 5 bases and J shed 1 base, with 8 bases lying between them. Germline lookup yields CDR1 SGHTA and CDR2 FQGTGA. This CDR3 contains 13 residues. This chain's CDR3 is CASSQDRNTEAFF. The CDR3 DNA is TGTGCCAGCAGCCAGGACAGGAACACTGAAGCTTTCTTT.

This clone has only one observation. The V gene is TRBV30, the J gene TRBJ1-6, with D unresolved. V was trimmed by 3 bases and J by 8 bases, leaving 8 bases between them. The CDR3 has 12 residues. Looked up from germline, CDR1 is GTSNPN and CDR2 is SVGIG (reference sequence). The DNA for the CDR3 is TGTGCCTGGAGGAGCTACGATTCACCCCTCCACTTT. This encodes CAWRSYDSPLHF.

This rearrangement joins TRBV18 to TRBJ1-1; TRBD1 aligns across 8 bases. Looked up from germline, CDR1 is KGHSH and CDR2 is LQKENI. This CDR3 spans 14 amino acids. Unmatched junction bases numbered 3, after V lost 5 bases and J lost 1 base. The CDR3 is CASSVGQGNTEAFF. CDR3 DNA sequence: TGTGCCAGCTCAGTCGGACAGGGGAACACTGAAGCTTTCTTT.

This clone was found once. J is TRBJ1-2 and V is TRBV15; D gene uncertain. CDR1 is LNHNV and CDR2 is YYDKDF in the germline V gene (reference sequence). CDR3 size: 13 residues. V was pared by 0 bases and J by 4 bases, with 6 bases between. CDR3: CATSRDGFYGYTF. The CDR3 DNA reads TGTGCCACCAGCAGAGACGGGTTCTATGGCTACACCTTC.

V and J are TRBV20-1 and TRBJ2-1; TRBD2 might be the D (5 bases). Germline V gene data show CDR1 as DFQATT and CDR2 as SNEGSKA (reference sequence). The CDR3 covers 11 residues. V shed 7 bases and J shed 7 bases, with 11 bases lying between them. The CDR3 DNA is TGCAGTGTTTGGGGAGTGAATGAGCAGTTCTTC. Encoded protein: CSVWGVNEQFF.

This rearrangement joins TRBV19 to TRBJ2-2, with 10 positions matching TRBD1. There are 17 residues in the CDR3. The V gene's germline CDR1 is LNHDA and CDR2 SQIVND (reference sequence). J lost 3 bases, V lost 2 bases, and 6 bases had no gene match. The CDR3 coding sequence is TGTGCCAGTAGTATAAGACAGGGGGCCGGGTACACCGGGGAGCTGTTTTTT. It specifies CASSIRQGAGYTGELFF.